The source of this TCR beta chain is a study of lymphopenia after photon versus proton radiotherapy. Study results and caveats: Proton therapy kept repertoires fairly stable, unlike photons, which gained effector/memory cells. Post-nadir TCR diversity decline inversely tracked overall survival among those who died. Post-nadir diversity loss with photons came from oligoclonal expansion, particularly CD8+ Temra cells. Better survival with proton therapy was suggested as possible, not demonstrated.

This table comes from immunoSEQ multiplex PCR, and its TCRdb copy is limited to in-frame clones, with some not included. The repertoire holds 55,000 to 70,000 clones, with around 87% as singletons. Comment on this clone: What it binds is unknown.

Germline assignment: CDR1 SGHTA and CDR2 FQGNSA. The CDR3 consists of 15 residues. Losses at the gene ends were 2 bases for V and 4 bases for J; bases not matched to a gene: 7. The chain recombines TRBV7-2 with TRBJ1-2; 7 positions agree with TRBD1. The source is a man aged 35-49 years with gastric cancer. The material sequenced was peripheral blood, taken from a patient treated with photon-based radiotherapy. The DNA of the CDR3 is TGTGCCAGCAGCTTACCGACAGGGTTGGCCTATGGCTACACCTTC. Translated: CASSLPTGLAYGYTF.